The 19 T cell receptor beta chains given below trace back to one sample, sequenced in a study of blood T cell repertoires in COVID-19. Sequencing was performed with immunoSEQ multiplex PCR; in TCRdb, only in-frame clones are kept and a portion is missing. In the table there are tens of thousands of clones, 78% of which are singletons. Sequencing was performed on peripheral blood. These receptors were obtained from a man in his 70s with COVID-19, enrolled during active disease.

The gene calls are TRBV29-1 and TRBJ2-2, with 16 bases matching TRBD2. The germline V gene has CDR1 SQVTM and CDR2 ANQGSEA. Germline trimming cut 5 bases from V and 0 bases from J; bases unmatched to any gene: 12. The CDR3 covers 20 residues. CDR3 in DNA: TGCAGCGTTCTCGGGACTAGCGGGGGGGGACGTCCAACGAACACCGGGGAGCTGTTTTTT. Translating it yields CSVLGTSGGGRPTNTGELFF.

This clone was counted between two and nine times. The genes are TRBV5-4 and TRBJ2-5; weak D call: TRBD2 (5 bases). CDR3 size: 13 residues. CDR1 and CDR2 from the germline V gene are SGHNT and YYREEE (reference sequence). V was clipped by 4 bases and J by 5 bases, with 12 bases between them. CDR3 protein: CASSLLGGETQYF. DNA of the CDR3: TGTGCCAGCAGCCTCCTTGGCGGGGAGACCCAGTACTTC.

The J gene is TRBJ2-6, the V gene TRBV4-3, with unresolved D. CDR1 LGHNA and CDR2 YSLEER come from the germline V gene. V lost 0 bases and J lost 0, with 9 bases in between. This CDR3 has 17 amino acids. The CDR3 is CASSQDVPGSGANVLTF. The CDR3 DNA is TGCGCCAGCAGCCAAGATGTACCCGGCTCTGGGGCCAACGTCCTGACTTTC.

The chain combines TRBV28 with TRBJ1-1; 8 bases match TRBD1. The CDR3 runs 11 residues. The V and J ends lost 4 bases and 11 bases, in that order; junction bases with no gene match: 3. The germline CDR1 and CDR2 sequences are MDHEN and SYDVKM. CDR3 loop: CASSWDRTAFF. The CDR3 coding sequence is TGTGCCAGCAGTTGGGACAGGACGGCTTTCTTT.

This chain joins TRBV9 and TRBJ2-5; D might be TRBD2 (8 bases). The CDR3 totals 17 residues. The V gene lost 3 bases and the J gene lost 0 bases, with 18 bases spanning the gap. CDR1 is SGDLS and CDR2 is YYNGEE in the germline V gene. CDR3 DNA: TGTGCCAGCAGCGCGGGAGGGGGCAGACCGTACCAAGAGACCCAGTACTTC. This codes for CASSAGGGRPYQETQYF.

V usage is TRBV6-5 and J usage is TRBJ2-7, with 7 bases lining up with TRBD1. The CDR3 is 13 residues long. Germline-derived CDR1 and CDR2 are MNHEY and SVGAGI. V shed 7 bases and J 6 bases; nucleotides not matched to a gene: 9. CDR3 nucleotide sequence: TGTGCCAGCATTAACAGGGGTATCCGCGAGCAGTACTTC. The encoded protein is CASINRGIREQYF.

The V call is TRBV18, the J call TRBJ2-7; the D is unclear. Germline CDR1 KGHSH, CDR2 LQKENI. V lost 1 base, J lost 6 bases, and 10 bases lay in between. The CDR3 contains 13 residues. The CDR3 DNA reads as TGTGCCAGCTCACCACGAGAGTTTGGCGAGCAGTACTTC. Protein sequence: CASSPREFGEQYF. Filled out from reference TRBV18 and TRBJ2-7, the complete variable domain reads NAGVMQNPRHLVRRRGQEARLRCSPMKGHSHVYWYRQLPEEGLKFMVYLQKENIIDESGMPKERFSAEFPKEGPSILRIQQVVRGDSAAYFCASSPREFGEQYFGPGTRLTVT.

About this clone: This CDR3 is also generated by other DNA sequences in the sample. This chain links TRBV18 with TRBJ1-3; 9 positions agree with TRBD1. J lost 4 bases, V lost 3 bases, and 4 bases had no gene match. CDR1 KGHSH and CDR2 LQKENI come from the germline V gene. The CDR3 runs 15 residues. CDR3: CASSPPGQGGNTIYF. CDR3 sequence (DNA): TGTGCCAGCTCACCGCCTGGACAGGGGGGAAACACCATATATTTT.

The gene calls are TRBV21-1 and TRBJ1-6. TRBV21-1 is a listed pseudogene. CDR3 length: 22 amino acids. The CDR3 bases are TGTGCCAGCAGCCCGAGCTGGGACTCCGGAAGGGGAGTGAGCTCCTATAATTCACCCCTCCACTTT. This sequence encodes CASSPSWDSGRGVSSYNSPLHF.

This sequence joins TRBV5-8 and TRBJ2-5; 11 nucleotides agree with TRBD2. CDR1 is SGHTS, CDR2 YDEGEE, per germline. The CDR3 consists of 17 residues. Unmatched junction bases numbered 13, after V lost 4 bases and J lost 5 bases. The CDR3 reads CASSLHKLAGAGETQYF. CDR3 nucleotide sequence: TGTGCCAGCAGCCTACACAAACTAGCGGGAGCGGGGGAGACCCAGTACTTC.

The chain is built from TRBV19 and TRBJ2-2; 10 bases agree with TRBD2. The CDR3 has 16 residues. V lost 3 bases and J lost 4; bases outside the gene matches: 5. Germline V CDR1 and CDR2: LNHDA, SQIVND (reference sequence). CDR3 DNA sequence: TGTGCCAGTAGTATGCTAGCGGGAGAGGGCACCGGGGAGCTGTTTTTT. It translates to CASSMLAGEGTGELFF.

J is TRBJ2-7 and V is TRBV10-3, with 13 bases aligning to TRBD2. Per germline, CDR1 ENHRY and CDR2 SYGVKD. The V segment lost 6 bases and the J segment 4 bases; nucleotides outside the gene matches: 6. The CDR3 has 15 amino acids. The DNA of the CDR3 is TGTGCCATCAGCGGGACTAGCGGGGCTGATTACGAGCAGTACTTC. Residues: CAISGTSGADYEQYF.

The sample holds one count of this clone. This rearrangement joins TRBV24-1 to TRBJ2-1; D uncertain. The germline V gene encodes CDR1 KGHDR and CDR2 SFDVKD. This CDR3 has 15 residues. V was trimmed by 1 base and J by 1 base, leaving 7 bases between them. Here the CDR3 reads CATSDFFGSYNEQFF. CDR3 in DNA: TGTGCCACCAGTGATTTTTTCGGGTCCTACAATGAGCAGTTCTTC.

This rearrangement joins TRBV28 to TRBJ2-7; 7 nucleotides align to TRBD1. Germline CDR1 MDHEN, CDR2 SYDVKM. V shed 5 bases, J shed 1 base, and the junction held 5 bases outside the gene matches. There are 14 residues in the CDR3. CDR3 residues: CASSPPGQSYEQYF. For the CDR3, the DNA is TGTGCCAGCAGTCCCCCGGGACAGTCCTACGAGCAGTACTTC.

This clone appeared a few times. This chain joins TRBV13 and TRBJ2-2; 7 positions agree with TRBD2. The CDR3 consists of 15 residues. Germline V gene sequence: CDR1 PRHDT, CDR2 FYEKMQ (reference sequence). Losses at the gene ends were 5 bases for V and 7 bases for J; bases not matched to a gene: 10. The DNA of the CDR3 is TGTGCCAGCAGCCCCCCCAGGGAGGGTGGCGGGGAGCTGTTTTTT. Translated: CASSPPREGGGELFF.

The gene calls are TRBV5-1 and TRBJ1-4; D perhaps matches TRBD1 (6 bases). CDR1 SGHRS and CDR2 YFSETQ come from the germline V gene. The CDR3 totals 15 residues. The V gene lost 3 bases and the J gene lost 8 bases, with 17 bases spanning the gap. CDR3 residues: CASSSNPGQQEKLFF. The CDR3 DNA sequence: TGCGCCAGCAGCTCGAACCCCGGACAGCAAGAAAAACTGTTTTTT.

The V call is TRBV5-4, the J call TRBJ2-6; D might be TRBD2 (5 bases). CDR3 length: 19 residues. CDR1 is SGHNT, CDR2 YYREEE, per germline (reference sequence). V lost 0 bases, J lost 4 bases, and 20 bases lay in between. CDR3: CASSLGGPAGLRGANVLTF. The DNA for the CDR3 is TGTGCCAGCAGCTTGGGAGGGCCCGCCGGATTAAGAGGGGCCAACGTCCTGACTTTC.

The CDR3 sequence: CASRGQGTAGYTF. In nucleotides, the CDR3 is TGCGCCAGCAGGGGACAGGGGACGGCTGGCTACACCTTC. V gene TRBV10-2 combines with J gene TRBJ1-2; 10 bases line up with TRBD1. CDR1 is WSHSY, CDR2 SAAADI, per germline. CDR3 size: 13 residues. Trimming at V came to 6 bases and at J to 7 bases, leaving 5 bases not matched to a gene.

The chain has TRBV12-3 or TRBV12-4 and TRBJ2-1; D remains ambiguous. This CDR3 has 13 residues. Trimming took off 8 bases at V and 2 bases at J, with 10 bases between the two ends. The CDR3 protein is CASGQSAYNEQFF. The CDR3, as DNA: TGTGCCAGCGGGCAGTCAGCCTACAATGAGCAGTTCTTC.